Each of the 14 T cell receptor beta chains below was sequenced from the same sample in a study of cytomegalovirus exposure and HLA in healthy donors. The PCR made use of 60 Vbeta and 13 Jbeta primers. Assay: immunoSEQ multiplex PCR; the TCRdb copy retains only in-frame clones and omits some. The sample shows about 150,000 clones, about three fifths of them seen only once. The sample taken for sequencing was PBMCs. Receptor source: an older woman in good health and CMV-seropositive.

This sequence joins TRBV27 and TRBJ2-2, with TRBD2 matching 15 bases. J was trimmed by 3 bases and V by 5 bases; bases with no gene match: 7. This CDR3 is 18 amino acids long. The germline gives CDR1 MNHEY, CDR2 SMNVEV (reference sequence). The CDR3 loop is CASSRTSGRADYTGELFF. In DNA, the CDR3 is TGTGCCAGCAGTCGGACTAGCGGGAGGGCCGACTACACCGGGGAGCTGTTTTTT.

The chain is built from TRBV5-4 and TRBJ1-2; unclear D gene. The CDR3 is 13 amino acids. Germline values: CDR1 SGHNT, CDR2 YYREEE (reference sequence). Trimming pared 0 bases from V and 3 bases from J, leaving 6 bases between. The CDR3 reads CASSLGQDYGYTF. The CDR3 DNA reads TGTGCCAGCAGCTTGGGGCAAGACTATGGCTACACCTTC.

The chain carries TRBV29-1 and TRBJ2-7; 9 nucleotides match TRBD1. Germline CDR1 is SQVTM and CDR2 is ANQGSEA. The CDR3 extends over 14 amino acids. Trimming took 7 bases from V and 2 from J; bases not matched to a gene: 9. CDR3 amino acids: CSAEGGQGTYEQYF. The CDR3 nucleotides are TGCAGCGCCGAAGGGGGACAGGGCACCTACGAGCAGTACTTC.

The V call is TRBV29-1, the J call TRBJ1-1; the match to TRBD1 covers 9 bases. This CDR3 region has 14 residues. Losses at the gene ends were 3 bases for V and 2 bases for J; bases not matched to a gene: 4. Germline V gives CDR1 SQVTM, CDR2 ANQGSEA. The CDR3 DNA sequence: TGCAGCGTTGACCCCACAGGGGGCAACACTGAAGCTTTCTTT. It specifies CSVDPTGGNTEAFF.

The J gene is TRBJ1-1, the V gene TRBV7-2; D not certain. The CDR3 has 13 amino acids. The V and J ends lost 7 bases and 2 bases respectively, with 11 bases between them. Germline V CDR1 and CDR2: SGHTA, FQGNSA. CDR3 sequence: CASTLTANTEAFF. The CDR3 DNA reads as TGTGCCAGCACCCTAACCGCAAACACTGAAGCTTTCTTT.

The rearrangement joins TRBV27 to TRBJ2-3; 9 bases are shared with TRBD2. The CDR3 is made up of 14 amino acids. Germline trimming cut 5 bases from V and 2 bases from J; bases unmatched to any gene: 2. Germline-derived CDR1 and CDR2 are MNHEY and SMNVEV (reference sequence). The CDR3 region is CASSAGLATDTQYF. The DNA of the CDR3 is TGTGCCAGCAGTGCGGGACTAGCCACAGATACGCAGTATTTT.

V and J are TRBV28 and TRBJ2-7; D possibly corresponds to TRBD1 (5 bases). Trimming removed 6 bases from V and 3 bases from J, with 18 bases in between. The CDR3 length is 15 residues. The germline V gene has CDR1 MDHEN and CDR2 SYDVKM. For the CDR3, the DNA is TGTGCCAGCAGCGCTGCGACGGACACTGGCTACGAGCAGTACTTC. It specifies CASSAATDTGYEQYF.

This chain uses TRBV28 with TRBJ2-1; 13 positions agree with TRBD2. The J segment lost 7 bases and the V segment lost 3 bases, leaving 6 bases of the junction unmatched. There are 16 residues in the CDR3. Germline V gives CDR1 MDHEN, CDR2 SYDVKM. The DNA of the CDR3 is TGTGCCAGCAGTTTGCCCGGACTAGCGGGGGCGAATGAGCAGTTCTTC. The encoded protein is CASSLPGLAGANEQFF. The whole variable domain, remainder taken from reference TRBV28 and TRBJ2-1, is DVKVTQSSRYLVKRTGEKVFLECVQDMDHENMFWYRQDPGLGLRLIYFSYDVKMKEKGDIPEGYSVSREKKERFSLILESASTNQTSMYLCASSLPGLAGANEQFFGPGTRLTVL.

The chain combines TRBV7-9 with TRBJ2-7; 9 bases line up with TRBD1. Germline-derived CDR1 and CDR2 are SEHNR and FQNEAQ (reference sequence). The CDR3 is 15 residues long. The ends lost 4 bases at V and 6 bases at J; junction bases unmatched: 10. The CDR3 DNA reads as TGTGCCAGCAGCTCCCAGGGACAGGGATGGAGCGAGCAGTACTTC. It encodes CASSSQGQGWSEQYF. Full variable domain (outside the CDR3, taken from reference TRBV7-9 and TRBJ2-7): DTGVSQNPRHKITKRGQNVTFRCDPISEHNRLYWYRQTLGQGPEFLTYFQNEAQLEKSRLLSDRFSAERPKGSFSTLEIQRTEQGDSAMYLCASSSQGQGWSEQYFGPGTRLTVT.

The J gene is TRBJ2-1, the V gene TRBV6-5, with D possibly TRBD1 on 6 matching bases. Trimming removed 0 bases from V and 5 bases from J, with 14 bases in between. Per the germline V gene, CDR1 is MNHEY and CDR2 is SVGAGI. This CDR3 region has 16 residues. The CDR3 bases are TGTGCCAGCAGTTACTCGTCTTCCGGGACACACAATGAGCAGTTCTTC. Its protein product is CASSYSSSGTHNEQFF.

This rearrangement joins TRBV7-2 to TRBJ2-5; D possibly corresponds to TRBD2 (6 bases). V was cut by 2 bases and J by 4 bases, with 11 bases left in between. Germline V lookup: CDR1 SGHTA, CDR2 FQGNSA. The length of the CDR3 is 14 residues. The CDR3 here is CASSLSGVGETQYF. The CDR3 DNA reads as TGTGCCAGCAGCTTATCGGGGGTAGGAGAGACCCAGTACTTC.

The chain employs TRBV2 and TRBJ1-1, with a tentative D call TRBD1 (6 bases). The germline V and J ends were trimmed by 3 bases and 3 bases, with 11 bases remaining between them. CDR3 size: 14 residues. Looked up from germline, CDR1 is SNHLY and CDR2 is FYNNEI. The CDR3 DNA reads as TGTGCCAGCAGTGAGCAGGGGTTGGACACTGAAGCTTTCTTT. It translates to CASSEQGLDTEAFF.

The chain links TRBV28 to TRBJ2-7; 14 positions agree with TRBD2. V was clipped by 6 bases and J by 4 bases; unmatched bases: 5. The CDR3 is 15 residues long. Germline V gene data show CDR1 as MDHEN and CDR2 as SYDVKM. In DNA form, the CDR3 reads TGTGCCAGCAGGACTAGCGGGAGGGCCAGGTACGAGCAGTACTTC. This translates into CASRTSGRARYEQYF.

The chain combines TRBV7-6 with TRBJ2-1; 9 bases align to TRBD2. V shed 3 bases, J shed 1 base, and the junction held 1 base outside the gene matches. This CDR3 is 15 amino acids long. Germline CDR1 reads SGHVS; CDR2 reads FNYEAQ. For the CDR3, the DNA is TGTGCCAGCAGCTTTAGCGGGAGTTCCTACAATGAGCAGTTCTTC. Translating it yields CASSFSGSSYNEQFF.